This record covers a single T cell receptor beta chain. Its antigen is unidentified. Primers: 60 Vbeta forward and 13 Jbeta reverse. Clones were sequenced by immunoSEQ multiplex PCR, and TCRdb holds only the in-frame ones, with some missing. This sample contains 70,000 to 100,000 clones. The sample belongs to a study of cytomegalovirus exposure and HLA in healthy donors. About the study: Among several hundred genotyped donors, approximately 80% fell in the Caucasian-associated ancestry cluster. Study-level points and caveats: The authors enumerated around 150 TCR beta chains as linked to cytomegalovirus. When a later analysis was performed, an Asian-associated ancestry cluster reportedly had fewer N-insertions than the roughly 690-donor mean. For presence/absence analyses, sequencing depth was assumed to be roughly uniform across donors.

The CDR3 extends over 13 amino acids. The V end lost 2 bases, the J end lost 6 bases, and 9 bases lay between the germline ends. Germline V gives CDR1 SGHRS, CDR2 YFSETQ. The sequencing sample was made of PBMCs. The V and J genes are TRBV5-1 and TRBJ2-1; tentatively, D is TRBD2 (6 bases). The receptor was derived from a girl between 10 and 17 years old in good health and CMV-seropositive. The CDR3 nucleotides read TGCGCCAGCAGCTTCGGGGGTCTCAATGAGCAGTTCTTC. This encodes CASSFGGLNEQFF.